This paragraph covers one T cell receptor beta chain sequence. As yet, its antigen is unknown. The source of the sample is a study of cytomegalovirus exposure and HLA in healthy donors. Study results and limitations: Presence/absence results assume similar sequencing depth per donor, which may not hold. TCR beta sequences reportedly predicted the HLA-A and HLA-B alleles of most subjects accurately. A link between a missense DCLRE1C variant and TCR beta V- and J-gene trimming emerged from a later analysis. An analysis was carried out later, and it reportedly showed fewer N-insertions in an Asian-associated ancestry cluster than the roughly 700-donor mean.

The V gene lost 5 bases and the J gene lost 3 bases, with 22 bases spanning the gap. The CDR3 runs 17 residues. CDR1 is SGHAT and CDR2 is FQNNGV in the germline V gene. Primers included in the PCR were 60 Vbeta and 13 Jbeta primers. Produced via immunoSEQ multiplex PCR; TCRdb's table is partial and in-frame only. The sample carries under 170,000 clones, 55% to 75% recorded once. The sequence derives from a woman aged 55-75 years in good health and CMV-seropositive. The V call is TRBV11-2, the J call TRBJ2-5, with D perhaps matching TRBD1 (6 bases). Source material: PBMCs. In DNA form, the CDR3 reads TGTGCCAGCAGCCCATCGATTGGCAGGGCAGGGGAAGAGACCCAGTACTTC. Translated: CASSPSIGRAGEETQYF.